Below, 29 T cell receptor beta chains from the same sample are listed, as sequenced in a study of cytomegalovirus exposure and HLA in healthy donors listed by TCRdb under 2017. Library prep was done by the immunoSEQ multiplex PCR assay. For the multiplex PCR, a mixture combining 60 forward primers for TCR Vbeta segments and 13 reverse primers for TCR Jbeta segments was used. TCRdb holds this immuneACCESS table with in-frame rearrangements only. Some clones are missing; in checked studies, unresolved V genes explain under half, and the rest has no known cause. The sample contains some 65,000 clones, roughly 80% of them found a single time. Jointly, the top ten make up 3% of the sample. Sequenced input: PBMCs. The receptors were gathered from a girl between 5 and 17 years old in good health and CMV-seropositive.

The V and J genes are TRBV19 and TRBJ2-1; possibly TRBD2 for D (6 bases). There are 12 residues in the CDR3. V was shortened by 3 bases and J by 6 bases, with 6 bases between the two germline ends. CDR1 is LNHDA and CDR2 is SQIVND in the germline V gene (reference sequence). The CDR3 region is CASSIGGNEQFF. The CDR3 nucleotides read TGTGCCAGTAGTATCGGGGGCAATGAGCAGTTCTTC.

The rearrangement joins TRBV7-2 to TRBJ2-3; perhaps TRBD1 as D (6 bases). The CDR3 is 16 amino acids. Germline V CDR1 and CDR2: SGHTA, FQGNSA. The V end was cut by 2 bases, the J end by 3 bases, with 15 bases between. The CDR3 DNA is TGTGCCAGCAGCTTATTCAGGGGTGGAGAGACAGATACGCAGTATTTT. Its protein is CASSLFRGGETDTQYF.

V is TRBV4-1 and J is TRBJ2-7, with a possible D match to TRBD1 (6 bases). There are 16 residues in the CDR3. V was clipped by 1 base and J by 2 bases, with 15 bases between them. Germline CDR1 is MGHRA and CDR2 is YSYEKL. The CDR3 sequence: CASSQGPRPGAYEQYF. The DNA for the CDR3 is TGCGCCAGCAGCCAAGGCCCCCGGCCAGGGGCCTACGAGCAGTACTTC.

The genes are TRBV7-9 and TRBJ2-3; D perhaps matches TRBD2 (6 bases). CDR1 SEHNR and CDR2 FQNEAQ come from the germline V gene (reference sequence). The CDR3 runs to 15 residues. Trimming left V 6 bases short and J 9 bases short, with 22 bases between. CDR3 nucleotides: TGTGCCAGCAGTTTTAGAATCGACGGGGGAATAACGCAGTATTTT. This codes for CASSFRIDGGITQYF.

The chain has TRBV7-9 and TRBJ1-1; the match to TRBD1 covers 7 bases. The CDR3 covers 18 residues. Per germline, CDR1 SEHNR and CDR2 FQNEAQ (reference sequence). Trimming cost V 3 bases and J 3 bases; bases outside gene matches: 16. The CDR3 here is CASSFRGRMGVLDTEAFF. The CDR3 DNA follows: TGTGCCAGCAGCTTTAGGGGGCGAATGGGCGTATTGGACACTGAAGCTTTCTTT.

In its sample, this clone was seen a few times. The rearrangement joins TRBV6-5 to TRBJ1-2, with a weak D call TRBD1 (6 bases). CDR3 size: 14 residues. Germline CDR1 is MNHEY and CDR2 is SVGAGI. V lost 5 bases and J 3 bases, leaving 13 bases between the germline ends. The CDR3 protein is CASSPAGDHYGYTF. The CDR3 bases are TGTGCCAGCAGTCCGGCAGGGGATCACTATGGCTACACCTTC.

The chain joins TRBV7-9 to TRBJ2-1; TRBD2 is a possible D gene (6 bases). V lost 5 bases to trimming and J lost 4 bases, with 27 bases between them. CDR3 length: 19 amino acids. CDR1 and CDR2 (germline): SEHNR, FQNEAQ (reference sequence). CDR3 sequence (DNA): TGTGCCAGCAGCCGGAAGTGGCTGGGAACTAGCTCCGGATACAATGAGCAGTTCTTC. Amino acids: CASSRKWLGTSSGYNEQFF.

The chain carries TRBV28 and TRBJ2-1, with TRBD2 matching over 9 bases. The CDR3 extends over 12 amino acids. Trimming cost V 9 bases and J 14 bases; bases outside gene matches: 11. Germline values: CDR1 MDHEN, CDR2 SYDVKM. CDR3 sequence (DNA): TGTGCCAGTGCTTGGCGGGAGGGCCGAAAGTTCTTC. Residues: CASAWREGRKFF.

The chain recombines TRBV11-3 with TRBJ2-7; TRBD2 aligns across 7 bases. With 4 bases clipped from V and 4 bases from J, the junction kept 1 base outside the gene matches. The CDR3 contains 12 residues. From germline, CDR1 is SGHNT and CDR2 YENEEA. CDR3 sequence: CASSWGGYEQYF. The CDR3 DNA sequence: TGTGCCAGCAGCTGGGGGGGATACGAGCAGTACTTC.

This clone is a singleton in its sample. CDR3 coding DNA: TGTGCCAGCAGCGTAGATCCCTCTTCCGAGCAGTACTTC. Protein: CASSVDPSSEQYF. The genes are TRBV9 and TRBJ2-7; no firm D call. CDR3 length equals 13 residues. V dropped 0 bases and J dropped 6 bases, with 10 bases sitting between them. Germline CDR1 is SGDLS and CDR2 is YYNGEE.

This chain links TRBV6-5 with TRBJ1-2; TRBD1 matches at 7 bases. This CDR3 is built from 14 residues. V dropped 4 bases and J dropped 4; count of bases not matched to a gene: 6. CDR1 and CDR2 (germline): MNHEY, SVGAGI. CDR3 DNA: TGTGCCAGCAGTTCCAACGACAGGGCCTATGGCTACACCTTC. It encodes CASSSNDRAYGYTF.

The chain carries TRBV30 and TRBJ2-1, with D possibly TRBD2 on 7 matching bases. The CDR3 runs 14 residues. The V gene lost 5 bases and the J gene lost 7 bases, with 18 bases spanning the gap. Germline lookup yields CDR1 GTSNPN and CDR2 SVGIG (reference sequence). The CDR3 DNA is TGTGCCTGGGGAGGGGGGGCCGGGTCGAATGAGCAGTTCTTC. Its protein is CAWGGGAGSNEQFF.

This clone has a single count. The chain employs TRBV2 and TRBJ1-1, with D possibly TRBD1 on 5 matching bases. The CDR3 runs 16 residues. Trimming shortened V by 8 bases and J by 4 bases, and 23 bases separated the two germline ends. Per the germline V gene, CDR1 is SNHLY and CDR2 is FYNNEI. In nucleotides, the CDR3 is TGTGCCAGCTGGGGGAGGCTAGGGCAGAGGGGCACTGAAGCTTTCTTT. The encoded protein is CASWGRLGQRGTEAFF.

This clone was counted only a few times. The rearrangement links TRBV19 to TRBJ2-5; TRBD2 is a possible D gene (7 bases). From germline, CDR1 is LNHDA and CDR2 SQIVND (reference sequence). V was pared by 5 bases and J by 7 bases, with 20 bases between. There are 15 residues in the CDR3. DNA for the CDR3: TGTGCCAGTAGTCCTCGGGGAGGGGGGTCATGGACCCAGTACTTC. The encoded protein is CASSPRGGGSWTQYF.

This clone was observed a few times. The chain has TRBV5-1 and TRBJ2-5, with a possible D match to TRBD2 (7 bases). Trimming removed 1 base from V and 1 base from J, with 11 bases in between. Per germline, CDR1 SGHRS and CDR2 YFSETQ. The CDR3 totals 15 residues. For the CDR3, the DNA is TGCGCCAGCAGCTTGATGGCGGGGGCCCAAGAGACCCAGTACTTC. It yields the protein CASSLMAGAQETQYF.

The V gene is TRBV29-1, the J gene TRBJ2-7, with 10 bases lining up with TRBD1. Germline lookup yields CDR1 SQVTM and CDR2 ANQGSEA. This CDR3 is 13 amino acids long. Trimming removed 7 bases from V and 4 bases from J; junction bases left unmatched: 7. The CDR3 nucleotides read TGCAGCGCAATGACAGGGGGCGGATACGAGCAGTACTTC. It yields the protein CSAMTGGGYEQYF.

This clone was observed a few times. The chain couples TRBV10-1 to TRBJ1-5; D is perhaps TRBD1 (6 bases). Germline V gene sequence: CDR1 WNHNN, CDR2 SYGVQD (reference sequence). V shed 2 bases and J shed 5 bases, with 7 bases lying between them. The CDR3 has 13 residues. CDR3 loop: CASSEKGDQPQHF. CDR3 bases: TGCGCCAGCAGTGAGAAGGGGGATCAGCCCCAGCATTTT.

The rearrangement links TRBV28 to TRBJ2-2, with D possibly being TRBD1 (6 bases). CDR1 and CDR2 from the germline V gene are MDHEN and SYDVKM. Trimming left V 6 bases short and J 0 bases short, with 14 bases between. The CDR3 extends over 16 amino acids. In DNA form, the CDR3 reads TGTGCCAGCAGCCCAACAGGGTCCACGAACACCGGGGAGCTGTTTTTT. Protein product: CASSPTGSTNTGELFF.

CDR3 region: CASRGAGGPHEQYF. The CDR3 nucleotides are TGTGCCTCTCGGGGGGCGGGAGGGCCCCACGAGCAGTACTTC. The chain couples TRBV6-5 to TRBJ2-7; TRBD2 matches 9 bases. This CDR3 is 14 amino acids long. Per the germline V gene, CDR1 is MNHEY and CDR2 is SVGAGI. With V trimmed by 11 bases and J by 5 bases, 13 bases remained unmatched.

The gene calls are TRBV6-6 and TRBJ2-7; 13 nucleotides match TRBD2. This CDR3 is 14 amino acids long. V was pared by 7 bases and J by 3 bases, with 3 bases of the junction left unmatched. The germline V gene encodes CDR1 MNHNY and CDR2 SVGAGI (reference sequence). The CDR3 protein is CASTGLAGDYEQYF. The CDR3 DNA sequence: TGTGCCAGCACCGGACTAGCGGGAGACTACGAGCAGTACTTC.

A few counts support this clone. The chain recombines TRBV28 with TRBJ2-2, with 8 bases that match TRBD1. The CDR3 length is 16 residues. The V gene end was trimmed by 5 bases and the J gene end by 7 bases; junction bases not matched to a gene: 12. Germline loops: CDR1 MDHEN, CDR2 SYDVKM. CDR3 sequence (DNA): TGTGCCAGCAGTCCCCAGGGGGCCTGGGTTGGCGGGGAGCTGTTTTTT. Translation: CASSPQGAWVGGELFF.

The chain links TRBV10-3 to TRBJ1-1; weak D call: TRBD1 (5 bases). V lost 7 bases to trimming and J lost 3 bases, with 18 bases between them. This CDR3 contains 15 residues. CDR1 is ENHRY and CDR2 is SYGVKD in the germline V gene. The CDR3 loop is CAIKKGEGRDTEAFF. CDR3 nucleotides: TGTGCCATCAAGAAAGGGGAGGGGCGGGACACTGAAGCTTTCTTT.

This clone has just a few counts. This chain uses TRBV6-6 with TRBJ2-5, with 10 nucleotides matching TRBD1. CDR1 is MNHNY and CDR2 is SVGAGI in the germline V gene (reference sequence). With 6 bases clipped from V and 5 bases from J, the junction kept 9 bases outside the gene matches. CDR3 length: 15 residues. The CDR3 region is CASSLDRGRRETQYF. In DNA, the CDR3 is TGTGCCAGCAGCCTTGACAGGGGGCGGAGGGAGACCCAGTACTTC.

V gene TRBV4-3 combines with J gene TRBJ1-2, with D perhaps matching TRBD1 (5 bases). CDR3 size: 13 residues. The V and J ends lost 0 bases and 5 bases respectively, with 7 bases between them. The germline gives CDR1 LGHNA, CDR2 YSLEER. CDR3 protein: CASSQDRGYGYTF. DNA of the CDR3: TGCGCCAGCAGCCAAGATCGGGGGTATGGCTACACCTTC.

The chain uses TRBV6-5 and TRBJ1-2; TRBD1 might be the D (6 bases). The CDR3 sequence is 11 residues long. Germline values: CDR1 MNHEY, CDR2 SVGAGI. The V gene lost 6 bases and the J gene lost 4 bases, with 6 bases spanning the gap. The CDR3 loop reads CASRTGYGYTF. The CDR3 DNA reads TGTGCCAGCAGGACAGGCTATGGCTACACCTTC.

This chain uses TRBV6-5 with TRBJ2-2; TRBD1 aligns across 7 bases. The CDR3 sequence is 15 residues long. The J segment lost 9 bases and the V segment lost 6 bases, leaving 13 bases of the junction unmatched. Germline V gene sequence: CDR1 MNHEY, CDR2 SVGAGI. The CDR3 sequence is CASRKGQSSGWELFF. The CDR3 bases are TGTGCCAGCAGGAAGGGACAGTCGTCGGGGTGGGAGCTGTTTTTT.

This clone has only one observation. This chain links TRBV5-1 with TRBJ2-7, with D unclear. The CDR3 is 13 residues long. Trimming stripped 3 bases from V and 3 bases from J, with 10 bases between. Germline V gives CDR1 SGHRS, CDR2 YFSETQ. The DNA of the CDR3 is TGCGCCAGCAGCTATCAGGTGAGCTACGAGCAGTACTTC. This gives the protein CASSYQVSYEQYF.

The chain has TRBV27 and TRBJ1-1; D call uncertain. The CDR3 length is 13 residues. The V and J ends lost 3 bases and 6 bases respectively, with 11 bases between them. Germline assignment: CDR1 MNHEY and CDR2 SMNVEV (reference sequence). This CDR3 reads CASSLYYGSEAFF. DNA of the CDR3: TGTGCCAGCAGTTTGTACTACGGTTCTGAAGCTTTCTTT.

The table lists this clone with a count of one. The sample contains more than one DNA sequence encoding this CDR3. This chain's CDR3 is CAWSASSNEQFF. The CDR3 region has the DNA TGTGCCTGGAGCGCTAGTTCGAATGAGCAGTTCTTC. This chain connects TRBV30 to TRBJ2-1; D unresolved. CDR3 length: 12 amino acids. V was clipped by 3 bases and J by 7 bases, with 10 bases between them. Germline V gives CDR1 GTSNPN, CDR2 SVGIG (reference sequence).